These T cell receptor beta chains were read from a single sample in a study of OX40 agonist ivuxolimab in advanced cancers. Data came from immunoSEQ multiplex PCR; TCRdb stores just in-frame clones and leaves some out. Of some 40,000 clones detected, about 90% appear once; the ten largest clones hold approximately 28%. Sequencing was performed on CD4+ or CD8+ T cells sorted from blood, taken in a trial of the OX40 agonist ivuxolimab. These receptors all come from an adult with an advanced solid tumor such as melanoma, head and neck, liver or kidney cancer. The CDR3 runs from the conserved cysteine through the conserved F or W. The D gene is left open where the match is weak. The size field is filled for only some rows; it gives once, few, many or a size class.

NA,TRBD1,TRBJ2-7,TRBV28,TGTGCCAGCAGTTCGGGACAGCATTCCTACGAGCAGTACTTC,CASSSGQHSYEQYF
NA,NA,TRBJ1-1,TRBV6-5,TGTGCCAGCAGTTACCGGACGAATGAAGCTTTCTTT,CASSYRTNEAFF
once,NA,TRBJ1-2,TRBV4-1,TGCGCCAGCAGCCAAGATTCCCGGGAGAACTATGGCTACACCTTC,CASSQDSRENYGYTF
NA,TRBD1,TRBJ1-4,TRBV19,TGTGCCAGTTGGGACAGACAGAATGAAAAACTGTTTTTT,CASWDRQNEKLFF
once,NA,TRBJ2-7,TRBV4-1,TGCGCCAGCAGCTCGAGCGGGCTGAGCTCCTACGAGCAGTACTTC,CASSSSGLSSYEQYF
NA,NA,TRBJ2-1,TRBV6-5,TGTGCCAGCAGTTACTCAGGGAATAGGAATGAGCAGTTCTTC,CASSYSGNRNEQFF
NA,NA,TRBJ1-5,TRBV27,TGTGCCACCGGAGGGGCCCCTAGCAATCAGCCCCAGCATTTT,CATGGAPSNQPQHF
NA,TRBD1,TRBJ1-2,TRBV9,TGTGCCAGCAGCGGGGGACAGGGGGTCTATGGCTACACCTTC,CASSGGQGVYGYTF
NA,NA,TRBJ1-3,TRBV6-5,TGTGCCAGCAGTTACTCGAGTGGGGCTGGAAACACCATATATTTT,CASSYSSGAGNTIYF
NA,NA,TRBJ1-3,TRBV7-6,TGTGCCAGCAGCTTAGGCCCGGGGGGCACTGGAAACACCATATATTTT,CASSLGPGGTGNTIYF
NA,NA,TRBJ2-2,TRBV30,TGTGCCTGGACGGGGGCCGGGGAGCTGTTTTTT,CAWTGAGELFF
NA,NA,TRBJ2-6,TRBV15,TGTGCCACCAGCAGAGATCTGGAGGCTGGGGCCAACGTCCTGACTTTC,CATSRDLEAGANVLTF
NA,NA,TRBJ2-7,TRBV27,TGTGCCAGCAGTTTATTCGCGGGAAATACCAAATACGAGCAGTACTTC,CASSLFAGNTKYEQYF
NA,NA,TRBJ2-1,TRBV9,TGTGCCAGCAGCCCTGCGGAGGATGAGCAGTTCTTC,CASSPAEDEQFF
NA,NA,TRBJ1-2,TRBV4-3,TGCGCCAGCAGCCATTATCCAGGAGGGCCTTTAATCTACACCTTC,CASSHYPGGPLIYTF
NA,NA,TRBJ1-1,TRBV27,TGTGCCAGCAGTTGGTTCTCCGACACTGAAGCTTTCTTT,CASSWFSDTEAFF
NA,NA,TRBJ2-5,TRBV30,TGTGCCTGGAGTGTCGGGCGTGAGAACAGGCTTCAAGAGACCCAGTACTTC,CAWSVGRENRLQETQYF
NA,NA,TRBJ1-2,TRBV7-3,TGTGCCAGCAGCTTAGACCAATCTAACTATGGCTACACCTTC,CASSLDQSNYGYTF
few,TRBD2,TRBJ2-1,TRBV29-1,TGCAGCGTTGAGGGACTAGCGGGAGGGCCCACGACCAAAAGCTTCTACAATGAGCAGTTCTTC,CSVEGLAGGPTTKSFYNEQFF
NA,NA,TRBJ2-5,TRBV7-8,TGTGCCAGCAGCTTAGGCGGAAACCAAGAGACCCAGTACTTC,CASSLGGNQETQYF
NA,NA,TRBJ1-1,TRBV29-1,TGCAGCGTTGAAGATCTTGGCAGCAAAGCTTTCTTT,CSVEDLGSKAFF
NA,NA,TRBJ2-7,TRBV10-3,TGTGCCATCATGACAGCCAAGGGCTACGAGCAGTACTTC,CAIMTAKGYEQYF
NA,TRBD1,TRBJ2-1,TRBV7-9,TGTGCCAGCAGCTCACAGGGGGCGAACAATGAGCAGTTCTTC,CASSSQGANNEQFF
NA,TRBD2,TRBJ2-7,TRBV5-6,TGTGCCAGCAGCTATTGGACTAGCGTTTACGAGCAGTACTTC,CASSYWTSVYEQYF
few,NA,TRBJ2-1,TRBV9,TGTGCCAGCAGCCAGGAGGAGGATGAGCAGTTCTTC,CASSQEEDEQFF
NA,TRBD1,TRBJ2-1,TRBV6-5,TGTGCCAGCAGTCAAGGACAGGGATTCTACAATGAGCAGTTCTTC,CASSQGQGFYNEQFF
NA,TRBD1,TRBJ1-4,TRBV29-1,TGCAGCGTCTCGGACAGGGGGATTTATAATGAAAAACTGTTTTTT,CSVSDRGIYNEKLFF
NA,NA,TRBJ1-1,TRBV4-1,TGCGCCAGCAGCCAAAATGGTGCAATCCCGGGGGTCGGCACTGAAGCTTTCTTT,CASSQNGAIPGVGTEAFF
NA,NA,TRBJ2-2,TRBV6-5,TGTGCCAGCAGTTCGCTGAGTTACACCGGGGAGCTGTTTTTT,CASSSLSYTGELFF
few,NA,TRBJ1-1,TRBV4-1,TGCGCCAGCAGCCAAGATATAACAGGGTATACTGAAGCTTTCTTT,CASSQDITGYTEAFF
once,NA,TRBJ1-2,TRBV5-6,TGTGCCAGCAGCTTGTGGGGTAGTCAGCGGATTTATGGCTACACCTTC,CASSLWGSQRIYGYTF
NA,NA,TRBJ1-1,TRBV30,TGTGCCTGCCCTGCCGAGGGAGGGCCTGAAGCTTTCTTT,CACPAEGGPEAFF
NA,TRBD1,TRBJ2-5,TRBV7-9,TGTGCCAGCAGCCTACGCGAATCCGGGACAGGGGTCTCCCAGTACTTC,CASSLRESGTGVSQYF
NA,TRBD2,TRBJ2-1,TRBV4-3,TGCGCCAGCAGCCAAGATTGGTCGGGAGGTCCCGACAATGAGCAGTTCTTC,CASSQDWSGGPDNEQFF
NA,NA,TRBJ2-7,TRBV5-5,TGTGCCAGCAGCTTGGCCGGGACAACCTACGAGCAGTACTTC,CASSLAGTTYEQYF
NA,TRBD1,TRBJ1-2,TRBV6-5,TGTGCCAGCAGAGGGGACAGAGACTATGGCTACACCTTC,CASRGDRDYGYTF
NA,NA,TRBJ2-7,TRBV30,TGTGCCTGGAGAGACCAGGAGGTCGACTACGAGCAGTACTTC,CAWRDQEVDYEQYF
NA,TRBD2,TRBJ2-1,TRBV5-1,TGCGCCAGCAGCTTGGATACTAGCGGGATACGTGAGCAGTTCTTC,CASSLDTSGIREQFF
NA,NA,TRBJ2-1,TRBV9,TGTGCCAGCAGCCCCTTAAACAACGAGCAGTTCTTC,CASSPLNNEQFF
few,TRBD2,TRBJ2-1,TRBV4-2,TGTGCCAGCAGCCAAGAGGCTAGCGGCTCCTACAATGAGCAGTTCTTC,CASSQEASGSYNEQFF
few,NA,TRBJ2-7,TRBV7-9,TGTGCCAGCAGCTTAACTGGGGCGGCCTACGAGCAGTACTTC,CASSLTGAAYEQYF
few,NA,TRBJ2-1,TRBV9,TGTGCCAGCAGCGCGCCTAATACTGAGCAGTTCTTC,CASSAPNTEQFF
NA,NA,TRBJ1-4,TRBV6-5,TGTGCCAGTGGGGATTATCAGCGCCTGTTTTTT,CASGDYQRLFF
NA,NA,TRBJ2-1,TRBV10-3,TGTGCCATCAGTGAGCCCACAGACCAAAATGAGCAGTTCTTC,CAISEPTDQNEQFF
NA,TRBD1,TRBJ1-2,TRBV4-1,TGCGCCAGCAGCCAAGAACCTGGGGCGGACAGGGCCTATGGCTACACCTTC,CASSQEPGADRAYGYTF
NA,TRBD1,TRBJ1-5,TRBV19,TGTGCCAGTATTGAGAGGACAGGGTCGGCTCAGCCCCAGCATTTT,CASIERTGSAQPQHF
NA,TRBD1,TRBJ1-5,TRBV2,TGTGCCAGCAGTGGGACAGGGGATAGCAATCAGCCCCAGCATTTT,CASSGTGDSNQPQHF
NA,TRBD2,TRBJ2-3,TRBV15,TGTGCCACCAGCAGAGCTTTAAGTAGGGCGGGAGGGTCCGCAGATACGCAGTATTTT,CATSRALSRAGGSADTQYF
NA,NA,TRBJ2-7,TRBV5-6,TGTGCCAGCAGCCTTGGGGGGGGCCACGAGCAGTACTTC,CASSLGGGHEQYF
NA,NA,TRBJ1-1,TRBV11-2,TGTGCCAGCAGCTTAGGGGAGGGCGGTGGTACTGAAGCTTTCTTT,CASSLGEGGGTEAFF
NA,TRBD2,TRBJ2-1,TRBV11-2,TGTGCCAGCAGCTTTAGACTTACCGGGACTAGCGGCTACAATGAGCAGTTCTTC,CASSFRLTGTSGYNEQFF
NA,TRBD2,TRBJ2-1,TRBV6-5,TGTGCCAGCAGTTACCTCTTAGCGGGAGGGGTTGAGCAGTTCTTC,CASSYLLAGGVEQFF